The 9 T cell receptor beta chains given below trace back to one sample, sequenced in a study of monozygotic twins with cystic fibrosis. Method: immunoSEQ multiplex PCR; TCRdb's copy keeps in-frame clones and lacks some. The data contain roughly 25,000 clones, roughly 97% of them singletons. The specimen sequenced was blood. The origin of the receptors is a girl aged 2 to 10 with cystic fibrosis.

The rearrangement links TRBV27 to TRBJ1-1, with D possibly TRBD1 on 6 matching bases. V was pared by 6 bases and J by 3 bases, with 11 bases between. This CDR3 spans 13 amino acids. Germline V gene data show CDR1 as MNHEY and CDR2 as SMNVEV (reference sequence). This CDR3 is CASSRQAYTEAFF. The CDR3 nucleotides are TGTGCCAGCAGCAGACAGGCTTACACTGAAGCTTTCTTT.

This rearrangement joins TRBV19 to TRBJ2-7, with D unclear. The V and J ends lost 5 bases and 6 bases respectively, with 11 bases between them. The CDR3 is 12 residues long. CDR1 is LNHDA, CDR2 SQIVND, per germline (reference sequence). CDR3 bases: TGTGCCAGTAGTGGTCAGACGGGCGAGCAGTACTTC. Its translation is CASSGQTGEQYF. Together with reference TRBV19 and TRBJ2-7, the CDR3 gives the full variable domain: DGGITQSPKYLFRKEGQNVTLSCEQNLNHDAMYWYRQDPGQGLRLIYYSQIVNDFQKGDIAEGYSVSREKKESFPLTVTSAQKNPTAFYLCASSGQTGEQYFGPGTRLTVT.

This clone was found once. The chain combines TRBV2 with TRBJ2-2, with a possible D match to TRBD2 (5 bases). Germline-derived CDR1 and CDR2 are SNHLY and FYNNEI. V lost 3 bases, J lost 5 bases, and 13 bases lay in between. This CDR3 spans 15 amino acids. CDR3 residues: CASSERRPQTGELFF. CDR3 coding DNA: TGTGCCAGCAGTGAGCGGAGGCCCCAGACCGGGGAGCTGTTTTTT.

The gene calls are TRBV29-1 and TRBJ2-1; D gene uncertain. The CDR3 totals 12 residues. V was trimmed by 4 bases and J by 7 bases, leaving 11 bases between them. Looked up from germline, CDR1 is SQVTM and CDR2 is ANQGSEA. In nucleotides, the CDR3 is TGCAGCGTTGTGAATGGTGGGAATGAGCAGTTCTTC. Protein: CSVVNGGNEQFF.

The chain recombines TRBV7-8 with TRBJ2-5; 9 bases agree with TRBD2. The CDR3 covers 17 residues. The V gene end was trimmed by 4 bases and the J gene end by 4 bases; junction bases not matched to a gene: 13. Germline V CDR1 and CDR2: SGHVS, FQNEAQ. The DNA for the CDR3 is TGTGCCAGCAGCTCCTTTCCCGGTGGGACTAGCCGAGAGACCCAGTACTTC. The encoded protein is CASSSFPGGTSRETQYF.

This chain uses TRBV16 with TRBJ2-5; no clear D. Trimming stripped 0 bases from V and 3 bases from J, with 11 bases between. Germline V gene sequence: CDR1 KGHSY, CDR2 FQNENV. This CDR3 comprises 15 residues. DNA of the CDR3: TGTGCCAGCAGCCAATCTTCCCCTAGGAAAGAGACCCAGTACTTC. Translated, it gives CASSQSSPRKETQYF. The full variable domain, in which reference TRBV16 and TRBJ2-5 provide the parts outside the CDR3, is GEEVAQTPKHLVRGEGQKAKLYCAPIKGHSYVFWYQQVLKNEFKFLISFQNENVFDETGMPKERFSAKCLPNSPCSLEIQATKLEDSAVYFCASSQSSPRKETQYFGPGTRLLVL.

The gene calls are TRBV18 and TRBJ1-3, with D possibly TRBD1 on 5 matching bases. Trimming pared 0 bases from V and 3 bases from J, leaving 12 bases between. The germline V gene encodes CDR1 KGHSH and CDR2 LQKENI. The CDR3 is made up of 16 amino acids. CDR3 sequence: CASSPPGGASGNTIYF. The CDR3 DNA sequence: TGTGCCAGCTCACCACCGGGAGGGGCTAGTGGAAACACCATATATTTT.

The V call is TRBV12-5, the J call TRBJ1-1; D is ambiguous. This CDR3 contains 12 residues. Trimming took off 3 bases at V and 2 bases at J, with 4 bases between the two ends. Germline V gene sequence: CDR1 LGHNT, CDR2 FRNRAP. As DNA, the CDR3 is TGTGCTAGTGGTTTCGGCAACACTGAAGCTTTCTTT. Its protein is CASGFGNTEAFF. The variable domain in full, with the rest retrieved from reference TRBV12-5 and TRBJ1-1, is DARVTQTPRHKVTEMGQEVTMRCQPILGHNTVFWYRQTMMQGLELLAYFRNRAPLDDSGMPKDRFSAEMPDATLATLKIQPSEPRDSAVYFCASGFGNTEAFFGQGTRLTVV.

CDR3 nucleotide sequence: TGTGCCAGCCTCGGACAGTACTATGGCTACACCTTC. This sequence encodes CASLGQYYGYTF. The rearrangement joins TRBV6-1 to TRBJ1-2; the D gene is possibly TRBD1 (6 bases). The V end lost 8 bases, the J end lost 3 bases, and 10 bases lay between the germline ends. CDR1 is MNHNS and CDR2 is SASEGT in the germline V gene. This CDR3 is 12 amino acids long.